The sequence of this TCR beta chain was determined in a study of shared clonotypes between healthy human individuals. The protocol was immunoSEQ multiplex PCR, while the TCRdb copy is restricted to in-frame clones and leaves out a portion. The table lists 70,000 to 95,000 clones, 50% to 70% of them singletons. The germline V gene encodes CDR1 SEHNR and CDR2 FQNEAQ (reference sequence). This CDR3 is built from 14 residues. In the case of this clone: A much larger clone lies a single base off, so this may be a read error. Other nucleotide sequences from this sample produce the same CDR3.

This clonotype was sampled from a man aged 25-40 years in good health. Material for sequencing was memory CD8+ T cells sorted from blood. As for subset: CD45RO+ cells pooled with CCR7-negative TemRA cells. The rearrangement uses TRBV7-9 and TRBJ2-4; 7 bases are shared with TRBD2. The CDR3 is CASSPGLGGDIQYF. The CDR3 nucleotides are TGCGCCAGCAGCCCGGGGCTGGGGGGGGACATTCAGTACTTC.